This T cell receptor beta chain was found in a study of cytomegalovirus exposure and HLA in healthy donors. Across the whole study: Around 76% of 398 genotyped donors fell in the Caucasian-associated ancestry cluster.

Notes on the study in general: In a later analysis, V- and J-gene trimming of beta chains associated with a DCLRE1C missense variant, replicated independently. The listing of 150 to 200 TCR beta chains classed them as cytomegalovirus-associated. The authors later found most CMV-associated TCR beta chains appeared HLA-restricted.

In the case of this clone: Its target is unknown.

Researchers ran the PCR with 60 Vbeta and 13 Jbeta primers. TCRdb keeps only in-frame clones here, not all; method: immunoSEQ multiplex PCR. This table has 150,000 to 200,000 clones, around three quarters appearing once. V lost 3 bases and J lost 2, with 11 bases in between. The CDR3 runs to 14 residues. CDR1 and CDR2 (germline): SEHNR, FQNEAQ (reference sequence). V and J are TRBV7-9 and TRBJ2-7; a possible D gene is TRBD1 (6 bases). The sequence was collected from a middle-aged man in good health and CMV-seropositive. What was sequenced was PBMCs. The CDR3 DNA reads TGTGCCAGCAGCTTCGGGACATTAACCTACGAGCAGTACTTC. Protein product: CASSFGTLTYEQYF.